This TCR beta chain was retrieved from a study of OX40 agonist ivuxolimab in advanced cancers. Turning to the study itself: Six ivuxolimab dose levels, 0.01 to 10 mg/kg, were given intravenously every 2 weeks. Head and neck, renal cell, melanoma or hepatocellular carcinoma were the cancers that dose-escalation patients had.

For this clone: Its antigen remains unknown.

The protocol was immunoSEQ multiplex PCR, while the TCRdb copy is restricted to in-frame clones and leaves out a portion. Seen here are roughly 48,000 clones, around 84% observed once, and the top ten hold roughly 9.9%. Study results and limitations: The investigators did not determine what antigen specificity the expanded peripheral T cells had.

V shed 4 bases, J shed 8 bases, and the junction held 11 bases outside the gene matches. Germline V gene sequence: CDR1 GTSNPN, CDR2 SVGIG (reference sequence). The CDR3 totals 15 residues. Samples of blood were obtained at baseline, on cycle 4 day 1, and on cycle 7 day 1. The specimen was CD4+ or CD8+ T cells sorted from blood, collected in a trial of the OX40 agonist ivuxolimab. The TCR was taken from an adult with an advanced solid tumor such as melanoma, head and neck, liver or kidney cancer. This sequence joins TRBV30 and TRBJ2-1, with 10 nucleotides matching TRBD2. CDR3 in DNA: TGTGCCTGGACCCGGGGGGGTCTAGCGGGGGATGAGCAGTTCTTC. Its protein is CAWTRGGLAGDEQFF. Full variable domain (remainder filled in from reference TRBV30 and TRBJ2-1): SQTIHQWPATLVQPVGSPLSLECTVEGTSNPNLYWYRQAAGRGLQLLFYSVGIGQISSEVPQNLSASRPQDRQFILSSKKLLLSDSGFYLCAWTRGGLAGDEQFFGPGTRLTVL.